This is a list of T cell receptor beta chains from one sample in a study of T-cell reconstitution after alpha-beta-depleted transplantation in children. In TCRdb, the PCR reads were re-called with MiXCR into one record per CDR3 protein. The data hold some 640,000 distinct CDR3 sequences, with approximately 15% observed a single time. The source material was PBMCs from the stem cell graft donor, sampled from the stem cell graft. Source of these receptors: a human donor who donated a stem cell graft to a child with acute myeloid leukemia. The CDR3 runs from the conserved cysteine through the conserved F or W. D genes are given only for firm matches. Clone size is given for some rows only: seen once, a few or many times, or a class if the clone is expanded.

J | D | size | V | length | DNA | CDR3
TRBJ2-2 | TRBD1 | NA | TRBV20-1 | 12 | TGCAGTGCGCAGGGGGCTGGCGGGGAGCTGTTTTTT | CSAQGAGGELFF
TRBJ2-5 | NA | many | TRBV6-5 | 13 | TGTGCCAGCAGTTCCGGCGATCCCGAGACCCAGTACTTC | CASSSGDPETQYF
TRBJ1-5 | NA | NA | TRBV7-2 | 13 | TGTGCCAGCAGCTTAACGGGTCTGGAGCCCCAGCATTTT | CASSLTGLEPQHF
TRBJ2-5 | TRBD2 | many | TRBV20-1 | 16 | TGCAGTGCTAGAGAGTACGAGCGGGGGTACCAAGAGACCCAGTACTTC | CSAREYERGYQETQYF
TRBJ1-3 | NA | few | TRBV6-1 | 14 | TGTGCCAGCACCGAGGGAATCTCTGGAAACACCATATATTTT | CASTEGISGNTIYF
TRBJ2-3 | TRBD2 | NA | TRBV29-1 | 16 | TGCAGCGTTGAAAGCAGAGCGGGGGGCCCAAGAGATACGCAGTATTTT | CSVESRAGGPRDTQYF
TRBJ2-4 | NA | many | TRBV7-2 | 14 | TGTGCCAGCAGCTTTGCGGGGACCAAAAACATTCAGTACTTC | CASSFAGTKNIQYF
TRBJ2-5 | NA | few | TRBV21-1 | 15 | TGTGCCAGCAGCAAACTCCCATTCTTAATGGAGACCCAGTACTTC | CASSKLPFLMETQYF
TRBJ1-1 | NA | many | TRBV20-1 | 14 | TGCAGTGCTAGGGGGGTCCAGTTGAACACTGAAGCTTTCTTT | CSARGVQLNTEAFF
TRBJ2-1 | NA | many | TRBV20-1 | 16 | TGCAGTGCTAGAGATCCTACGGGCGGACCCTACAATGAGCAGTTCTTC | CSARDPTGGPYNEQFF
TRBJ1-5 | NA | many | TRBV20-1 | 15 | TGCAGTGCTGAGACGGGGGGCTGGAGCAATCAGCCCCAGCATTTT | CSAETGGWSNQPQHF
TRBJ2-1 | NA | many | TRBV9 | 16 | TGTGCCAGCAGCGTAGCGGGCTTAAGCTCCTACAATGAGCAGTTCTTC | CASSVAGLSSYNEQFF
TRBJ1-5 | TRBD1 | NA | TRBV4-2 | 15 | TGTGCCAGCAGCCATACGGGACAGCCATCTCAGCCCCAGCATTTT | CASSHTGQPSQPQHF
TRBJ2-7 | TRBD2 | many | TRBV12-3/TRBV12-4 | 14 | TGTGCCAGCAGTTTCAGCGGGGGTCCCTACGAGCAGTACTTC | CASSFSGGPYEQYF
TRBJ1-6 | NA | few | TRBV6-6 | 13 | TGTGCCAGTTCGTTTCAGGCAGGTTCACCCCTCCACTTT | CASSFQAGSPLHF
TRBJ2-2 | NA | many | TRBV29-1 | 13 | TGCAGCGTCCGGACAACGAACACCGGGGAGCTGTTTTTT | CSVRTTNTGELFF
TRBJ1-1 | NA | few | TRBV6-5 | 13 | TGTGCCAGCAGGTACGAACAGGGTGGTGAAGCTTTCTTT | CASRYEQGGEAFF
TRBJ1-5 | NA | NA | TRBV5-1 | 11 | TGCGCCAGCAAGGGCCATCAGCCCCAGCATTTT | CASKGHQPQHF
TRBJ2-5 | NA | many | TRBV27 | 13 | TGTGCCAGCAGTTTATCGGTTCGGGAGACCCAGTACTTC | CASSLSVRETQYF